The 25 T cell receptor beta chains reported below all come from one sample, sequenced in a study of blood T cell repertoires in COVID-19. Produced via immunoSEQ multiplex PCR; TCRdb's table is partial and in-frame only. The profile covers 300,000 to 350,000 clones, with about nine tenths appearing a single time and roughly 2.3% taken by the ten largest. Sequencing was done on a sample of peripheral blood. These receptors came from a man aged 18 to 30 with active or convalescent COVID-19.

The chain combines TRBV9 with TRBJ2-1; TRBD2 matches 12 bases. The CDR3 is 15 amino acids. From germline, CDR1 is SGDLS and CDR2 YYNGEE. V lost 4 bases, J lost 7 bases, and 6 bases stayed unmatched. As DNA, the CDR3 is TGTGCCAGCAGCCAGGGACTAGCGGGCCGGAATGAGCAGTTCTTC. Its translation: CASSQGLAGRNEQFF.

This clone showed up just once. The DNA for the CDR3 is TGCGCCAGCAGCTTGGCTTCTAGCGGGAGGCGCGAGCAGTACTTC. Translated: CASSLASSGRREQYF. The chain employs TRBV5-1 and TRBJ2-7, with 11 bases aligning to TRBD2. From germline, CDR1 is SGHRS and CDR2 YFSETQ. The CDR3 consists of 15 residues. Trimming took 0 bases from V and 6 from J; bases not matched to a gene: 5.

The chain employs TRBV7-9 and TRBJ2-1, with 11 bases identical to TRBD2. Per germline, CDR1 SEHNR and CDR2 FQNEAQ (reference sequence). This CDR3 is built from 15 residues. J gave up 7 bases and V 5 bases, and 7 bases lay outside the gene matches. CDR3 nucleotides: TGTGCCAGCAGCCTGGGACTAGCGGCCGAAAATGAGCAGTTCTTC. This codes for CASSLGLAAENEQFF.

The rearrangement joins TRBV5-1 to TRBJ2-7, with TRBD1 matching over 8 bases. V lost 4 bases, J lost 5 bases, and 14 bases stayed unmatched. The CDR3 has 16 residues. CDR1 is SGHRS and CDR2 is YFSETQ in the germline V gene. The CDR3 DNA reads TGCGCCAGCAGCCCTGGACAGGGACCTATTCTAGACGAGCAGTACTTC. This translates into CASSPGQGPILDEQYF.

J is TRBJ2-2 and V is TRBV3-1 (or the pseudogene TRBV3-2), with D perhaps TRBD2 (5 bases). CDR1 LGHDT and CDR2 YNNKEL come from the germline V gene (reference sequence). The CDR3 spans 17 residues. The V gene lost 4 bases and the J gene lost 2 bases, with 17 bases spanning the gap. CDR3 DNA sequence: TGTGCCAGCAGCCCTAAGTTCGGACTTTCAAACACCGGGGAGCTGTTTTTT. Translated: CASSPKFGLSNTGELFF.

V is TRBV20-1 and J is TRBJ1-3; no clear D. Germline lookup yields CDR1 DFQATT and CDR2 SNEGSKA (reference sequence). Trimming shortened V by 6 bases and J by 2 bases, and 2 bases separated the two germline ends. The CDR3 consists of 10 residues. CDR3 loop: CSAAGNTIYF. CDR3 nucleotides: TGCAGTGCCGCTGGAAACACCATATATTTT.

This clone occurred once. In DNA, the CDR3 is TGCGCCAGCAGCCAAGATATAAGGCGGAGCTCCTACGAGCAGTACTTC. As protein: CASSQDIRRSSYEQYF. This chain links TRBV4-3 with TRBJ2-7, with D unresolved. Germline V gene lookup returns CDR1 LGHNA and CDR2 YSLEER. V was pared by 0 bases and J by 0 bases, with 12 bases between. CDR3 length: 16 amino acids.

CDR3 in DNA: TGTGCCAGCAGTCTGAACATGATTCAGCCCCAGCATTTT. Protein product: CASSLNMIQPQHF. The chain couples TRBV28 to TRBJ1-5; D gene ambiguous. Trimming removed 5 bases at V and 6 bases at J, with 11 bases between. Germline V gives CDR1 MDHEN, CDR2 SYDVKM. The CDR3 totals 13 residues.

V usage is TRBV7-6 and J usage is TRBJ1-1; possibly TRBD1 for D (6 bases). The CDR3 contains 12 residues. V gave up 5 bases and J gave up 8 bases, with 12 bases separating them. Per germline, CDR1 SGHVS and CDR2 FNYEAQ. The CDR3 reads CASSIGGGEAFF. CDR3 in DNA: TGTGCCAGCAGCATAGGAGGGGGAGAAGCTTTCTTT.

This chain connects TRBV9 to TRBJ2-1, with D possibly being TRBD1 (5 bases). V lost 0 bases and J 7 bases, leaving 8 bases between the germline ends. CDR3 length: 13 residues. Germline values: CDR1 SGDLS, CDR2 YYNGEE. CDR3 sequence (DNA): TGTGCCAGCAGCGTAGGGGGCAGAAATGAGCAGTTCTTC. Its protein is CASSVGGRNEQFF.

This clone was seen a single time. V gene TRBV4-1 combines with J gene TRBJ1-2, with D possibly TRBD1 on 5 matching bases. CDR3 length equals 13 residues. V lost 4 bases, J lost 2 bases, and 8 bases lay in between. Germline CDR1 is MGHRA and CDR2 is YSYEKL. CDR3 coding DNA: TGCGCCAGCAGCCGGGGCCAAAACTATGGCTACACCTTC. Translated: CASSRGQNYGYTF.

The genes are TRBV6-6 and TRBJ1-2; tentative D call: TRBD1 (5 bases). Between the trimmed V and J ends, which lost 0 bases and 13 bases, there was a span of 18 bases. The CDR3 has 14 amino acids. The germline V gene has CDR1 MNHNY and CDR2 SVGAGI (reference sequence). Here the CDR3 DNA reads TGTGCCAGCAGTTACTCAACTACGACAGCGACTTTCACCTTC. Its protein is CASSYSTTTATFTF.

J is TRBJ2-1 and V is TRBV19; D unresolved. V was cut by 5 bases and J by 5 bases, with 10 bases left in between. Germline CDR1 is LNHDA and CDR2 is SQIVND (reference sequence). CDR3 length: 13 amino acids. The CDR3, as DNA: TGTGCCAGTAGTTTAACTACCAACAATGAGCAGTTCTTC. It specifies CASSLTTNNEQFF.

This clone has more than one count but fewer than ten. This chain connects TRBV28 to TRBJ2-7; 7 bases align to TRBD2. The trim removed 5 bases at V and 8 bases at J, leaving 15 bases unmatched. The CDR3 runs to 15 residues. Germline CDR1 MDHEN, CDR2 SYDVKM. The CDR3 sequence is CASSELGAGHVKQYF. CDR3 in DNA: TGTGCCAGCAGTGAGCTAGGAGCGGGGCATGTCAAGCAGTACTTC.

This clone was seen a handful of times. V and J are TRBV6-5 and TRBJ1-1; 9 nucleotides match TRBD1. Germline V gene data show CDR1 as MNHEY and CDR2 as SVGAGI. The V segment lost 3 bases and the J segment 11 bases; nucleotides outside the gene matches: 7. This CDR3 contains 13 residues. This CDR3 is CASSYWTGDRAFF. The DNA of the CDR3 is TGTGCCAGCAGTTATTGGACAGGGGATCGGGCTTTCTTT.

This clone was seen more than once but under ten times. The J gene is TRBJ1-3, the V gene TRBV2; 7 bases map to TRBD1. The CDR3 sequence is 16 residues long. J gave up 0 bases and V 3 bases, and 5 bases lay outside the gene matches. Per germline, CDR1 SNHLY and CDR2 FYNNEI. This CDR3 reads CASSDLGTASGNTIYF. For the CDR3, the DNA is TGTGCCAGCAGTGACCTCGGGACAGCCTCTGGAAACACCATATATTTT.

The gene calls are TRBV4-1 and TRBJ2-3; TRBD2 agrees at 13 bases. CDR3 length: 16 residues. Germline loops: CDR1 MGHRA, CDR2 YSYEKL. Germline trimming cut 4 bases from V and 4 bases from J; bases unmatched to any gene: 5. The CDR3 region has the DNA TGCGCCAGCAGCCGGACTAGCGGGAGAGGGGCAGATACGCAGTATTTT. As protein: CASSRTSGRGADTQYF.

The gene calls are TRBV21-1 and TRBJ2-3; the D segment call TRBD2 is taken from the table without a DNA check. TRBV21-1 is given as a pseudogene. This CDR3 spans 13 amino acids. The CDR3 reads CASSKARLNTQYF. The CDR3 DNA is TGTGCCAGCAGCAAAGCCCGACTGAATACGCAGTATTTT.

This chain joins TRBV7-8 and TRBJ2-1; 11 nucleotides align to TRBD1. Germline CDR1 reads SGHVS; CDR2 reads FQNEAQ. The J segment lost 7 bases and the V segment lost 1 base, leaving 9 bases of the junction unmatched. The CDR3 consists of 17 residues. As DNA, the CDR3 is TGTGCCAGCAGCTTAGGCCCTGGACAGGGGGCGCGGAATGAGCAGTTCTTC. This sequence encodes CASSLGPGQGARNEQFF.

This clone showed up just once. The genes are TRBV7-6 and TRBJ2-1, with 8 positions matching TRBD2. Trimming cost V 1 base and J 4 bases; bases outside gene matches: 3. CDR1 is SGHVS and CDR2 is FNYEAQ in the germline V gene. This CDR3 has 15 amino acids. CDR3 DNA sequence: TGTGCCAGCAGCTTAGGACTAGCGTATTACAATGAGCAGTTCTTC. Translation: CASSLGLAYYNEQFF.

The chain joins TRBV7-8 to TRBJ1-6; D gene uncertain. The V and J ends lost 5 bases and 9 bases respectively, with 17 bases between them. CDR1 SGHVS and CDR2 FQNEAQ come from the germline V gene. CDR3 length equals 15 residues. The CDR3 coding sequence is TGTGCCAGCAGCGGTACTGGAGACGGCACTTCACCCCTCCACTTT. Translated: CASSGTGDGTSPLHF.

The J gene is TRBJ1-6, the V gene TRBV28, with D unresolved. The germline CDR1 and CDR2 sequences are MDHEN and SYDVKM. The CDR3 covers 11 residues. Trimming removed 3 bases from V and 18 bases from J, with 12 bases in between. The CDR3 loop reads CASSLGQAPHF. The CDR3 coding sequence is TGTGCCAGCAGTTTGGGCCAGGCCCCCCACTTT.

V is TRBV27 and J is TRBJ2-1; TRBD1 might be the D (6 bases). From germline, CDR1 is MNHEY and CDR2 SMNVEV (reference sequence). The CDR3 has 13 residues. With 2 bases removed from V and 9 bases from J, the gap between germline ends came to 11 bases. The DNA of the CDR3 is TGTGCCAGCAGTTTACTACAGGGCGGTGAGCAGTTCTTC. It specifies CASSLLQGGEQFF.

This clone is a singleton in its sample. J is TRBJ2-7 and V is TRBV19; 10 positions match TRBD2. This CDR3 has 13 amino acids. Per germline, CDR1 LNHDA and CDR2 SQIVND (reference sequence). The trim removed 7 bases at V and 0 bases at J, leaving 0 bases unmatched. The CDR3 DNA is TGTGCCAGTACTAGCGGGAGCTCCTACGAGCAGTACTTC. This codes for CASTSGSSYEQYF. The full variable domain, completed using reference TRBV19 and TRBJ2-7, is DGGITQSPKYLFRKEGQNVTLSCEQNLNHDAMYWYRQDPGQGLRLIYYSQIVNDFQKGDIAEGYSVSREKKESFPLTVTSAQKNPTAFYLCASTSGSSYEQYFGPGTRLTVT.

The CDR3 DNA reads TGTGCCAGCTCACCACCGGCGGGAACTGAAGCTTTCTTT. Encoded protein: CASSPPAGTEAFF. The V and J genes are TRBV18 and TRBJ1-1; D not certain. The CDR3 is 13 amino acids. Germline loops: CDR1 KGHSH, CDR2 LQKENI. Trimming cost V 0 bases and J 5 bases, with 7 bases left between them. The entire variable domain, with the rest obtained from reference TRBV18 and TRBJ1-1, is as follows: NAGVMQNPRHLVRRRGQEARLRCSPMKGHSHVYWYRQLPEEGLKFMVYLQKENIIDESGMPKERFSAEFPKEGPSILRIQQVVRGDSAAYFCASSPPAGTEAFFGQGTRLTVV.